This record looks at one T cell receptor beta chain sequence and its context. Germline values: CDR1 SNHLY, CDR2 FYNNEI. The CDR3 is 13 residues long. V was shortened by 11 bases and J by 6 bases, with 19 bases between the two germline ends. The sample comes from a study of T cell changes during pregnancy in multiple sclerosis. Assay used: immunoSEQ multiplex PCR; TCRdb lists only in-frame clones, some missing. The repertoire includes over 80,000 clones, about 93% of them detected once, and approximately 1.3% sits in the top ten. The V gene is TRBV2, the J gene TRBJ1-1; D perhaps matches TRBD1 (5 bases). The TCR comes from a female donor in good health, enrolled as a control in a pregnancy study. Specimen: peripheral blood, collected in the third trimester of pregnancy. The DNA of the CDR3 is TGTGCCGGGGGAGGGCAGTTGGTCTCTGAAGCTTTCTTT. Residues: CAGGGQLVSEAFF.